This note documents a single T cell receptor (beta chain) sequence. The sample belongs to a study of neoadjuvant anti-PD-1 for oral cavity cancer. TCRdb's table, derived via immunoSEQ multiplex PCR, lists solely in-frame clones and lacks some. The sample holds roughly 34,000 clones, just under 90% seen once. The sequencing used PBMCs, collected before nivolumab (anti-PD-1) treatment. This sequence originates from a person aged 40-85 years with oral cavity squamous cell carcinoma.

This CDR3 is CASSAGRRTGELFF. As DNA, the CDR3 is TGTGCCAGCAGCGCCGGGAGGCGCACCGGGGAGCTGTTTTTT. The genes are TRBV11-3 and TRBJ2-2; 7 bases match TRBD2. With V trimmed by 5 bases and J by 4 bases, 4 bases remained unmatched. This CDR3 spans 14 amino acids. The germline V gene has CDR1 SGHNT and CDR2 YENEEA.